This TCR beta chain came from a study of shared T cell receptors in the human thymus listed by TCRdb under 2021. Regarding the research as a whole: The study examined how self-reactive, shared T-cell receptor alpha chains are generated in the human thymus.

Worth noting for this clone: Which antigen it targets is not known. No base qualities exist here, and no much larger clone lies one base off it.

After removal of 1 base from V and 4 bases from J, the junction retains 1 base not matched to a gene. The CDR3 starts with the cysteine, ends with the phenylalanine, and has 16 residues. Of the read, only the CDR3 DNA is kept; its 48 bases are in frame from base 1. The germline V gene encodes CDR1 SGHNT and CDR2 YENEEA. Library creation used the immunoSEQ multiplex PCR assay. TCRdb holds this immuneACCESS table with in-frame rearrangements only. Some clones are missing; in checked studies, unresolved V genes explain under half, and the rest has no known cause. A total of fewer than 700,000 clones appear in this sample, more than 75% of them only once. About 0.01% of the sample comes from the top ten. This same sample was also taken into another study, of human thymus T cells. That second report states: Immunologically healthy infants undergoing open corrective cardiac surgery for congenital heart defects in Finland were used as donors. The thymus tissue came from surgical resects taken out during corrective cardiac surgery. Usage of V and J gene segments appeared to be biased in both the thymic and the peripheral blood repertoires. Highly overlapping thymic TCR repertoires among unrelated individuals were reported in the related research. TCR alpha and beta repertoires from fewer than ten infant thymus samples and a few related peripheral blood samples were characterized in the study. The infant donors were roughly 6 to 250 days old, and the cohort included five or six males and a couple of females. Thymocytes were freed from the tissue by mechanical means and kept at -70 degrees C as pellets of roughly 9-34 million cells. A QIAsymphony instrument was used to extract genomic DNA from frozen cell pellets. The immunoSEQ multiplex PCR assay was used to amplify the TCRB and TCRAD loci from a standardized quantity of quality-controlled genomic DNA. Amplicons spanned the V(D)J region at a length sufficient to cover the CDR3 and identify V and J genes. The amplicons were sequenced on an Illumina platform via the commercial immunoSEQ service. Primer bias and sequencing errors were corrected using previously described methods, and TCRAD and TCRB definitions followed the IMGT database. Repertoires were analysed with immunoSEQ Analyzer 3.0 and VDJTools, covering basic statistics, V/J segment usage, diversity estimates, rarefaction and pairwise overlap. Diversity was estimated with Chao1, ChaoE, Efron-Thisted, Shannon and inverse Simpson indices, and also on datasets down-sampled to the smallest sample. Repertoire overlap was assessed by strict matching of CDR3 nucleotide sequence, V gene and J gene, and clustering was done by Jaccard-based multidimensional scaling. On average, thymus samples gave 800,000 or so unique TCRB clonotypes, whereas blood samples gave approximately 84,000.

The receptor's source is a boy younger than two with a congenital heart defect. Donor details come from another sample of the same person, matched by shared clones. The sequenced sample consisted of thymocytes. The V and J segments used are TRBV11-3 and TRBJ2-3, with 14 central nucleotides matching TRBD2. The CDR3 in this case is CASSLGGLAGADTQYF. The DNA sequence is TGTGCCAGCAGCTTAGGGGGACTAGCGGGAGCAGATACGCAGTATTTT.